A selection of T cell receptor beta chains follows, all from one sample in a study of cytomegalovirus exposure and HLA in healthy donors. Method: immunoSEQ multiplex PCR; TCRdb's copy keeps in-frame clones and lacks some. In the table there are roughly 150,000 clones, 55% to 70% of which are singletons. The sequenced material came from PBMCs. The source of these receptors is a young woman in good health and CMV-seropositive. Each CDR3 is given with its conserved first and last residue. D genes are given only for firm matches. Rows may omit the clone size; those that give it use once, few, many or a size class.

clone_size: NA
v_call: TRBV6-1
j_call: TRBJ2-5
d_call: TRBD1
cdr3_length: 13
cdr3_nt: TGTGCCACCAGTCGGACAGGACAAGAGACCCAGTACTTC
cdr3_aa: CATSRTGQETQYF

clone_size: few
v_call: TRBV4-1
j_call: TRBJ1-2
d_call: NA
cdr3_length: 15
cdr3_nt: TGCGCCAGCAGCCAAGCGGTCGGAGCTAACTATGGCTACACCTTC
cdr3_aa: CASSQAVGANYGYTF

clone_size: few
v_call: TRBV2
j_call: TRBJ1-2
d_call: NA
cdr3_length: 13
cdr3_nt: TGTGCCAGCAGTGGTCAGACAGGCTATGGCTACACCTTC
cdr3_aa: CASSGQTGYGYTF

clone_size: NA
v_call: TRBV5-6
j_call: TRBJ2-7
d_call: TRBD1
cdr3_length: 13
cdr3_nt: TGTGCCAGCAGCTCCGGGACAGGGGACGAGCAGTACTTC
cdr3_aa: CASSSGTGDEQYF

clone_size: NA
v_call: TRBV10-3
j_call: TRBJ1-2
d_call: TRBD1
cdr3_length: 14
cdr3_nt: TGTGCCATCAGTGAGTCGGGACAGGTCTATGGCTACACCTTC
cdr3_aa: CAISESGQVYGYTF

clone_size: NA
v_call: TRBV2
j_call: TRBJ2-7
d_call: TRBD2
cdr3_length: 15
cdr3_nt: TGTGCCAGCATGGAAGCGGGGGCTATCTCCTACGAGCAGTACTTC
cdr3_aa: CASMEAGAISYEQYF

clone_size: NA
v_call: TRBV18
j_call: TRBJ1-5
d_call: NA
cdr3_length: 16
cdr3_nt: TGTGCCAGCTCACCAGGGATTGGGGGCAGCAATCAGCCCCAGCATTTT
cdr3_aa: CASSPGIGGSNQPQHF

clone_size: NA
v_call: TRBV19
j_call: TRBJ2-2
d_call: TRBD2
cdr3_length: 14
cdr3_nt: TGTGCCAGTAGTGGTTGGCTAGCGGCCGGGGAGCTGTTTTTT
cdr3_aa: CASSGWLAAGELFF

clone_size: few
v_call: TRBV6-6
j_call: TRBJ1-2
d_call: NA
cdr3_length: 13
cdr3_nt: TGTGCCAGCAGACGATTCAATGGCTCAGGCTACACCTTC
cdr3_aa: CASRRFNGSGYTF

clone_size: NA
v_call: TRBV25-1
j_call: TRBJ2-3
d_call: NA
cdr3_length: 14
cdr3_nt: TGTGCCAGCAGTGGCGAATCCGGGTCAGATACGCAGTATTTT
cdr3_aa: CASSGESGSDTQYF

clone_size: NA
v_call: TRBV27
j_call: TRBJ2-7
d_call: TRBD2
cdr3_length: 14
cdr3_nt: TGTGCCAGCCGGACTAGCGGTTCCCTCTACGAGCAGTACTTC
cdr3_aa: CASRTSGSLYEQYF

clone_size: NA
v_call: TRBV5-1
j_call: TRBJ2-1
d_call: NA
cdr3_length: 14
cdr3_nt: TGCGCCAGTCAACAGGAGAACTCATACAATGAGCAGTTCTTC
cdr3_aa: CASQQENSYNEQFF

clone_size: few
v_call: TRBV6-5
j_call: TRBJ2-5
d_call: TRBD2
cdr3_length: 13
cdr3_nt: TGTGCCAGCAGGGGACTAGCTTGGGAGACCCAGTACTTC
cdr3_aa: CASRGLAWETQYF

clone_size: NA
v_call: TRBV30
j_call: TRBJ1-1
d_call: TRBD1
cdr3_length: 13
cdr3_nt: TGTGCCTGGACAAGGGACAGGTACACTGAAGCTTTCTTT
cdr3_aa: CAWTRDRYTEAFF

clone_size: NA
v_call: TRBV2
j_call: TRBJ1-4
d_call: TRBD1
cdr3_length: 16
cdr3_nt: TGTGCCAGCAGCAGTAGGACAGGAGGGACTAATGAAAAACTGTTTTTT
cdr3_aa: CASSSRTGGTNEKLFF

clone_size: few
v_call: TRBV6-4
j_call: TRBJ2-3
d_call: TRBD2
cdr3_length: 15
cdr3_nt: TGTGCCAGCAGCCAACGGACTAGCGGCACAGATACGCAGTATTTT
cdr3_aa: CASSQRTSGTDTQYF

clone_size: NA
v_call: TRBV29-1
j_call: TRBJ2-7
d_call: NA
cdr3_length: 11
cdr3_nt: TGCAGCGTTGAGGCAAAATACGAGCAGTACTTC
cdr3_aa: CSVEAKYEQYF

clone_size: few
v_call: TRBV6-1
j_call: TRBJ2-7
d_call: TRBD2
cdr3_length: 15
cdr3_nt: TGTGCCAGCAGTGAATTAACGGGAGGGCCCTACGAGCAGTACTTC
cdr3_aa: CASSELTGGPYEQYF

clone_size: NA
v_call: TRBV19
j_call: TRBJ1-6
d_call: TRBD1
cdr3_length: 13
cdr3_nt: TGTGCCAGTAGTACCACAGGGGGCGCACCCCTCCACTTT
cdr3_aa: CASSTTGGAPLHF

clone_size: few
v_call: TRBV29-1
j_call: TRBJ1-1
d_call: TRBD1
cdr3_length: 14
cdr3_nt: TGCAGCGGAACGGACAGGGGATTGAACACTGAAGCTTTCTTT
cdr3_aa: CSGTDRGLNTEAFF

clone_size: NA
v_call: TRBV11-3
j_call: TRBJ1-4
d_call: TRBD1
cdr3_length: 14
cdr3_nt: TGTGCCAGCAGCAGGAGAGACAGGGGTGAAAAACTGTTTTTT
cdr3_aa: CASSRRDRGEKLFF

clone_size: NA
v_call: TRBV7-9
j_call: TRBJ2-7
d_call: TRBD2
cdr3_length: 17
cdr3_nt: TGTGCCAGCAGCTCAAACCCCGGGACTAGCGGGAGTCACGAGCAGTACTTC
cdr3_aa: CASSSNPGTSGSHEQYF

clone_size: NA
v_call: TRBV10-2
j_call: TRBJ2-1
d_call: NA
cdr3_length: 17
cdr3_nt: TGCGCCAGCAGTGGTAAGGAGGGGAGTCGTGCCTACAATGAGCAGTTCTTC
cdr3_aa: CASSGKEGSRAYNEQFF